This entry features one T cell receptor beta chain sequence. Antigen specificity is unknown. TCRbeta libraries were built with three rounds of nested PCR, modified from ARM-PCR. TCRdb processed the multiplex PCR reads anew with MiXCR; each CDR3 protein has one entry. The sample consists of 220,000 or so distinct CDR3 sequences, 71% of them appearing once. No cell sorting was done before RNA was extracted from the tissue. The CDR3 has 14 amino acids. CDR1 and CDR2 from the germline V gene are SGHKS and YYEKEE (reference sequence). These data originate in a study of tumor and adjacent non-tumor tissue in lung cancer. Broader study findings: Tumor tissue had significantly higher TCR diversity than normal lung.

The source of this sequence is a man in his sixties with non-small cell lung cancer. The sequencing input was lung tumor tissue. This chain connects TRBV5-5 to TRBJ1-1; TRBD1 matches at 8 bases. The CDR3 DNA follows: TGTGACTGCAGCTTGGGACAGGCTGGCACTGAAGCTTTCTTT. This sequence encodes CDCSLGQAGTEAFF.